The present T cell receptor beta chain was sequenced within a study of T cells in Graves' hyperthyroidism and ophthalmopathy. Findings and caveats of the study: Most thyroid-expanded clonotypes above 0.001 were also found in blood.

In regard to this clonotype: Its matching antigen is unknown.

This CDR3 has 14 amino acids. Germline V gene sequence: CDR1 SGDLS, CDR2 YYNGEE. The V gene lost 0 bases and the J gene lost 5 bases, with 11 bases spanning the gap. TCR beta CDR3 regions were amplified from RNA. TCR CDR3 underwent first-round RT-PCR with the HTBI primer set. Each CDR3 protein is one row after TCRdb ran MiXCR on the multiplex PCR reads. The sample carries 500,000 to 600,000 distinct CDR3 sequences, roughly 17% recorded once. This TCR derives from a woman under 30 with Graves' hyperthyroidism. Sequencing was performed on blood. This rearrangement joins TRBV9 to TRBJ2-5, with a tentative D call TRBD2 (6 bases). The CDR3 region has the DNA TGTGCCAGCAGCGTAGGAGGGACTTTTGAGACCCAGTACTTC. Its protein product is CASSVGGTFETQYF.